The 9 T cell receptor beta chains below come from one sample, sequenced in a study of vaccination and CD4 T cells after COVID-19. Antigens of these TCRs are unknown. Treatment given: approximately 9-day PBMC culture with coronavirus spike peptide pools or control peptides (ViraFEST assay). The study sequenced cultured CD4+ T cell DNA using the Oncomine TCR Beta short-read assay. TCRdb recomputed calls from the PCR reads with MiXCR, one row per CDR3 protein. The data contain 12,000 to 15,000 distinct CDR3 sequences, roughly 30% of them singletons. Sequencing used CD4+ T cells from blood, cultured in vitro. The receptors come from a human donor who had recovered from COVID-19.

Only a few counts were recorded for this clonotype. This rearrangement joins TRBV7-6 to TRBJ2-5, with unresolved D. This CDR3 has 13 amino acids. Germline V gene lookup returns CDR1 SGHVS and CDR2 FNYEAQ. The V gene lost 0 bases and the J gene lost 5 bases, with 7 bases spanning the gap. The CDR3 region is CASSLAGTETQYF. The CDR3 DNA is TGTGCCAGCAGCTTAGCCGGTACGGAGACCCAGTACTTC.

This clonotype occurred a few times. DNA for the CDR3: TGCAGTGCTAGTGCGGCGGGGGCGATTACAGATACGCAGTATTTT. Residues: CSASAAGAITDTQYF. The chain recombines TRBV20-1 with TRBJ2-3; D is possibly TRBD2 (7 bases). The CDR3 totals 15 residues. V shed 3 bases and J shed 3 bases, with 16 bases lying between them. Germline CDR1 reads DFQATT; CDR2 reads SNEGSKA (reference sequence).

The rearrangement joins TRBV9 to TRBJ1-2; D possibly corresponds to TRBD1 (5 bases). V lost 3 bases, J lost 1 base, and 13 bases lay in between. CDR3 length equals 15 residues. Looked up from germline, CDR1 is SGDLS and CDR2 is YYNGEE. The DNA of the CDR3 is TGTGCCAGCAGCGCCGACAGCATAGTTAACTATGGCTACACCTTC. Its translation is CASSADSIVNYGYTF.

The chain employs TRBV19 and TRBJ1-4; D may be TRBD1 (6 bases). This CDR3 region has 15 residues. Trimming removed 3 bases at V and 5 bases at J, with 13 bases between. Per germline, CDR1 LNHDA and CDR2 SQIVND (reference sequence). The CDR3 coding sequence is TGTGCCAGTAGTATCTCGACAGGCCCCAATGAAAAACTGTTTTTT. The encoded protein is CASSISTGPNEKLFF.

This clonotype was counted a few times. The CDR3 bases are TGTGCCAGCACGGGACAACTTTACAATGAGCAGTTCTTC. It translates to CASTGQLYNEQFF. This chain joins TRBV12-3 or TRBV12-4 and TRBJ2-1; D perhaps matches TRBD1 (6 bases). Trimming removed 7 bases from V and 4 bases from J, with 11 bases in between. This CDR3 has 13 amino acids.

The chain links TRBV5-1 to TRBJ1-2; 7 bases are a match to TRBD1. The CDR3 is made up of 13 amino acids. V shed 3 bases and J 8 bases; nucleotides not matched to a gene: 7. Germline CDR1 reads SGHRS; CDR2 reads YFSETQ. DNA of the CDR3: TGCGCCAGCAGCTCTACAGGGGACCGGGGCTACACCTTC. It specifies CASSSTGDRGYTF.

The J gene is TRBJ1-1, the V gene TRBV6-1; D call uncertain. Germline CDR1 is MNHNS and CDR2 is SASEGT. The CDR3 is made up of 12 amino acids. Trimming pared 4 bases from V and 8 bases from J, leaving 11 bases between. For the CDR3, the DNA is TGTGCCAGCAGTGGGGGTTTCGGGGAAGCTTTCTTT. This codes for CASSGGFGEAFF.

The gene calls are TRBV5-8 and TRBJ1-1; 9 bases agree with TRBD1. The trim removed 5 bases at V and 9 bases at J, leaving 5 bases unmatched. CDR1 is SGHTS and CDR2 is YDEGEE in the germline V gene. This CDR3 region has 12 residues. The CDR3 reads CASRPDRGKAFF. In DNA form, the CDR3 reads TGTGCCAGCAGACCGGACAGGGGCAAAGCTTTCTTT.

The chain has TRBV12-3 or TRBV12-4 and TRBJ1-1; TRBD1 matches 7 bases. The CDR3 covers 16 residues. The trim removed 4 bases at V and 0 bases at J, leaving 8 bases unmatched. This CDR3 is CASSWDSGILNTEAFF. In DNA form, the CDR3 reads TGTGCCAGCAGTTGGGACAGCGGCATACTGAACACTGAAGCTTTCTTT.